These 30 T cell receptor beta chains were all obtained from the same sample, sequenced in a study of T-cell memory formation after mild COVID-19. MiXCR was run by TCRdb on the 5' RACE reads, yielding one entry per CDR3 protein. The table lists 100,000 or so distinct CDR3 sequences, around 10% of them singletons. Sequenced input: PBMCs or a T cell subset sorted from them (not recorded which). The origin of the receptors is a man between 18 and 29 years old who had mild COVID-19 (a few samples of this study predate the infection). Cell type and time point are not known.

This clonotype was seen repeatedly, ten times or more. CDR3 sequence: CASSLAPIPREYSEAFF. The CDR3 nucleotides are TGTGCCAGCAGCTTAGCTCCGATCCCCAGGGAGTACTCTGAAGCTTTCTTT. This chain uses TRBV7-2 with TRBJ1-1, with D perhaps TRBD1 (5 bases). The length of the CDR3 is 17 residues. V lost 0 bases and J 6 bases, leaving 20 bases between the germline ends. The germline CDR1 and CDR2 sequences are SGHTA and FQGNSA.

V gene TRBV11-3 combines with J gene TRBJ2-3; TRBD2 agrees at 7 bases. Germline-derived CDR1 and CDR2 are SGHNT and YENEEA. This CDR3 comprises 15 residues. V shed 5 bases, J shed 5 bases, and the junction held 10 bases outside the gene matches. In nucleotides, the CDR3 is TGTGCCAGCAGCCCCACCCCGGGGGGTAAAGATACGCAGTATTTT. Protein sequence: CASSPTPGGKDTQYF.

CDR3 sequence: CASSHGHVYEQYF. Here the CDR3 DNA reads TGTGCCAGCAGCCACGGTCACGTCTACGAGCAGTACTTC. J is TRBJ2-7 and V is TRBV14; D is unclear. V lost 3 bases to trimming and J lost 3 bases, with 9 bases between them. Germline V CDR1 and CDR2: SGHDN, FVKESK. The CDR3 spans 13 residues. Looking up the rest from reference TRBV14 and TRBJ2-7 gives the full variable domain: EAGVTQFPSHSVIEKGQTVTLRCDPISGHDNLYWYRRVMGKEIKFLLHFVKESKQDESGMPNNRFLAERTGGTYSTLKVQPAELEDSGVYFCASSHGHVYEQYFGPGTRLTVT.

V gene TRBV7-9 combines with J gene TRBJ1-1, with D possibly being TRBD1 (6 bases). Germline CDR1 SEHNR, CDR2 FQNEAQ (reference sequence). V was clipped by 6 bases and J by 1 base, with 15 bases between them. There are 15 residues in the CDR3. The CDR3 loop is CASSYRDKPNTEAFF. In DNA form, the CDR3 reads TGTGCCAGCAGTTACCGGGACAAGCCGAACACTGAAGCTTTCTTT.

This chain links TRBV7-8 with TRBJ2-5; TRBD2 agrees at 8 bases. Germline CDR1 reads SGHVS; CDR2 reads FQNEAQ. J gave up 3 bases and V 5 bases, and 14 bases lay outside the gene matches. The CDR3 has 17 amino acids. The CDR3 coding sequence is TGTGCCAGCAGCCTCGACCCGGATAGGCGGGGGGAAGAGACCCAGTACTTC. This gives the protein CASSLDPDRRGEETQYF.

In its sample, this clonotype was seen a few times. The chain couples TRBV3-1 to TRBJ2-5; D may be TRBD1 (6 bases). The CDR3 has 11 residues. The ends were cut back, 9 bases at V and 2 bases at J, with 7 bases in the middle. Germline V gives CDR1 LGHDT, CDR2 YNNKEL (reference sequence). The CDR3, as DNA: TGTGCCAGTGGGACACAAGAGACCCAGTACTTC. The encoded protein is CASGTQETQYF.

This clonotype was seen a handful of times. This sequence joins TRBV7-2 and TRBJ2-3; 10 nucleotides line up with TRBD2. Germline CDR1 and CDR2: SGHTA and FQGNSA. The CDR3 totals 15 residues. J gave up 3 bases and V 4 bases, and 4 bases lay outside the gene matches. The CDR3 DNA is TGTGCCAGCAGCTCGCTAGCGGGGGCAACAGATACGCAGTATTTT. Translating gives CASSSLAGATDTQYF. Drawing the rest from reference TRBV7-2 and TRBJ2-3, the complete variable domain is GAGVSQSPSNKVTEKGKDVELRCDPISGHTALYWYRQSLGQGLEFLIYFQGNSAPDKSGLPSDRFSAERTGGSVSTLTIQRTQQEDSAVYLCASSSLAGATDTQYFGPGTRLTVL.

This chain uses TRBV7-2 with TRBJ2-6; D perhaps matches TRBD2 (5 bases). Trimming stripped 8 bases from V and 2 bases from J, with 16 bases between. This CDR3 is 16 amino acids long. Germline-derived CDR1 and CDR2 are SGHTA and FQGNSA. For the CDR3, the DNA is TGTGCCAGCTGCCCCCCGGGAATGGCTGGGGCCAACGTCCTGACTTTC. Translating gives CASCPPGMAGANVLTF.

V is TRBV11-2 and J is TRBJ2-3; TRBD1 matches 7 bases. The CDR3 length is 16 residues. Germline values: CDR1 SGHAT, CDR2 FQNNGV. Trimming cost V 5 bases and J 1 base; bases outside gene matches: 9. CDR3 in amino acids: CASSTQRGGRTDTQYF. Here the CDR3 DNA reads TGTGCCAGCAGCACGCAGAGAGGGGGCCGCACAGATACGCAGTATTTT.

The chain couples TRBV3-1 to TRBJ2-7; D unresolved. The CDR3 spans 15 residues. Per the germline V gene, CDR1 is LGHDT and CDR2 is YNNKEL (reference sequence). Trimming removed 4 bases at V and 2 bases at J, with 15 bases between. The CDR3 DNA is TGTGCCAGCAGCCCGAGTTTCTCGCCTACCTACGAGCAGTACTTC. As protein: CASSPSFSPTYEQYF.

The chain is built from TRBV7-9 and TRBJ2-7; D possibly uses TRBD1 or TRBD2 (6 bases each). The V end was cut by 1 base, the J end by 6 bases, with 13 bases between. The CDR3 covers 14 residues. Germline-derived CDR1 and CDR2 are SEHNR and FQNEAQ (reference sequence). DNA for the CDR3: TGTGCCAGCAGCTTAGGGGGGGCCCGTGGCGAGCAGTACGTC. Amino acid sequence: CASSLGGARGEQYV.

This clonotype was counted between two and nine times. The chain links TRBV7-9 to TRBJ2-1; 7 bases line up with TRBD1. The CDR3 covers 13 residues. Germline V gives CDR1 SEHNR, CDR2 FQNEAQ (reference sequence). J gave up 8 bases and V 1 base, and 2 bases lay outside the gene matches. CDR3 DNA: TGTGCCAGCAGCTTAGAAGGGGGCTATGAGCAGTTCTTC. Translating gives CASSLEGGYEQFF.

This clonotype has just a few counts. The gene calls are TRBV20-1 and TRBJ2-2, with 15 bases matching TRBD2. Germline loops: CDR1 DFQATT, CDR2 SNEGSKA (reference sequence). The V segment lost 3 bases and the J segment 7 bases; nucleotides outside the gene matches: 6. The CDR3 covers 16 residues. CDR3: CSASGLAGGQVGELFF. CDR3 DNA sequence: TGCAGTGCTAGCGGACTAGCGGGGGGGCAAGTCGGGGAGCTGTTTTTT.

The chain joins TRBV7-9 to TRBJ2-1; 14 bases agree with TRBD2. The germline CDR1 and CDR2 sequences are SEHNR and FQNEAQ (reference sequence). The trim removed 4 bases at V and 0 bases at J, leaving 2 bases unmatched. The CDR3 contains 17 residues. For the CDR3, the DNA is TGTGCCAGCAGCTCGGGACTAGCGGGGGCCTCCTACAATGAGCAGTTCTTC. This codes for CASSSGLAGASYNEQFF.

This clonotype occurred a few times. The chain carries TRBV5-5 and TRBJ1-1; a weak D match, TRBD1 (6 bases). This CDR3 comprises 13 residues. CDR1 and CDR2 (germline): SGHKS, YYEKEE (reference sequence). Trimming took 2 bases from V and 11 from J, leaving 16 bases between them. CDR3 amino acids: CASSFGGGMGAFF. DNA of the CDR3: TGTGCCAGCAGCTTCGGAGGGGGAATGGGGGCTTTCTTT.

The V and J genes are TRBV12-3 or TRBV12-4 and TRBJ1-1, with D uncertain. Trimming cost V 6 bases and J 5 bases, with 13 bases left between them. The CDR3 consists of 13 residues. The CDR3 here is CASSPTLRTEAFF. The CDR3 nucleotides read TGTGCCAGCAGCCCAACCCTAAGGACTGAAGCTTTCTTT.

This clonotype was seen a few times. The CDR3 protein is CSARELSQGTESPLHF. CDR3 DNA: TGCAGTGCTAGAGAGCTCTCACAGGGCACAGAATCACCCCTCCACTTT. V usage is TRBV20-1 and J usage is TRBJ1-6; tentatively, D is TRBD1 (6 bases). The length of the CDR3 is 16 residues. Trimming stripped 0 bases from V and 10 bases from J, with 19 bases between. The germline CDR1 and CDR2 sequences are DFQATT and SNEGSKA (reference sequence).

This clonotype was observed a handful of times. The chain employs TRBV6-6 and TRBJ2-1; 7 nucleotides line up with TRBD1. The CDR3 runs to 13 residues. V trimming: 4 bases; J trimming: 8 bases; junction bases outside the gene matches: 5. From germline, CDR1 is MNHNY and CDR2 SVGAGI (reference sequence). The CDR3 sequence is CASSLTGSDEQFF. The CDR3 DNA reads TGTGCCAGCAGTTTGACAGGGTCAGATGAGCAGTTCTTC.

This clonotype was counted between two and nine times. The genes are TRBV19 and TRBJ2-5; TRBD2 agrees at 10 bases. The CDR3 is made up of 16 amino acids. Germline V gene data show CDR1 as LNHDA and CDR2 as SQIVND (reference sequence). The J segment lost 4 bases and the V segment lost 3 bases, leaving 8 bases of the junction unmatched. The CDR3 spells CASSIRGTSAGETQYF. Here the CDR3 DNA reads TGTGCCAGTAGTATCCGCGGGACTAGCGCTGGAGAGACCCAGTACTTC.

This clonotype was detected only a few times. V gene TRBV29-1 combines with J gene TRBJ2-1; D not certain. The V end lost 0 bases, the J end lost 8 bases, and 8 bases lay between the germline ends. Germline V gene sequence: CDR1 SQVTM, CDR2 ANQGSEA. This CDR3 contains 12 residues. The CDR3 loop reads CSVEELGYEQFF. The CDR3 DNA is TGCAGCGTTGAAGAGCTCGGCTATGAGCAGTTCTTC.

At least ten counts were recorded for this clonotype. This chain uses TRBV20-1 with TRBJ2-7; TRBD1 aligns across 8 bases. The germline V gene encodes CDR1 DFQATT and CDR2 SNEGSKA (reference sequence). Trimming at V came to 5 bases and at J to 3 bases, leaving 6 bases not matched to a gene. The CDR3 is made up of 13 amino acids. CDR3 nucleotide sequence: TGCAGTGCTCTCTCGGACAGGGACTACGAGCAGTACTTC. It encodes CSALSDRDYEQYF.

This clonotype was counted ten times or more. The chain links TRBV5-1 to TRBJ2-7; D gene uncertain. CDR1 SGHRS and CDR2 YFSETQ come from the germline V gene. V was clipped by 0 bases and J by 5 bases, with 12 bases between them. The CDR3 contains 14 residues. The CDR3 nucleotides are TGCGCCAGCAGCTTGGACGACTCCATTGACGAGCAGTACTTC. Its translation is CASSLDDSIDEQYF.

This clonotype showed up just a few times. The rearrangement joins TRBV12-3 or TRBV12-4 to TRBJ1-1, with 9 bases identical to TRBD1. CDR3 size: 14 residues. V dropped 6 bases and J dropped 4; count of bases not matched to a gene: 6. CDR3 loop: CASSPDRGVTEAFF. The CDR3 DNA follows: TGTGCCAGCAGCCCGGACAGGGGAGTCACTGAAGCTTTCTTT.

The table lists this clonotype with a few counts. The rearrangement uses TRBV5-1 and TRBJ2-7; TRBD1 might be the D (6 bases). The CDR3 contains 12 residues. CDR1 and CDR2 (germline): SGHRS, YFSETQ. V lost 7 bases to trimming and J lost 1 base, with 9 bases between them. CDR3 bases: TGCGCCAGCGGGACATCTTCCTACGAGCAGTACTTC. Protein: CASGTSSYEQYF.

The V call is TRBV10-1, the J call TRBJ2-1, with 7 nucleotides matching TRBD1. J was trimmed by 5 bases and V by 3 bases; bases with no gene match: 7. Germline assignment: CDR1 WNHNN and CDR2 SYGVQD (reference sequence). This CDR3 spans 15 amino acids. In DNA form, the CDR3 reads TGCGCCAGCAGTGAAACACAGGGGTGGGACAATGAGCAGTTCTTC. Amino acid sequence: CASSETQGWDNEQFF.

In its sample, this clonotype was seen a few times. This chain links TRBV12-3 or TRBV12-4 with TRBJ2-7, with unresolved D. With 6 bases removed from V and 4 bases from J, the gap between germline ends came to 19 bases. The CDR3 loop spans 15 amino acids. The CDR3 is CASSPLWGGWYEQYF. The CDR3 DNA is TGTGCCAGCAGCCCCCTGTGGGGTGGGTGGTACGAGCAGTACTTC.

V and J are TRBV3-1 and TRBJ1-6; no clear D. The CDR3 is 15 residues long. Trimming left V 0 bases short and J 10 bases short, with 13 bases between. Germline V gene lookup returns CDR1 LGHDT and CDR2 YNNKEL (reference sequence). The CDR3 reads CASSQDIGRNSPLHF. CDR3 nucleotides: TGTGCCAGCAGCCAAGATATCGGTCGGAACTCACCCCTCCACTTT.

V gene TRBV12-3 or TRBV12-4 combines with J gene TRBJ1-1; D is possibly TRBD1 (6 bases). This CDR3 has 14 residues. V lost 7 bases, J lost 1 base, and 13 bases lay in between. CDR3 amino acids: CASNLQGRNTEAFF. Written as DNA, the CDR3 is TGTGCCAGCAACCTACAGGGTCGGAACACTGAAGCTTTCTTT.

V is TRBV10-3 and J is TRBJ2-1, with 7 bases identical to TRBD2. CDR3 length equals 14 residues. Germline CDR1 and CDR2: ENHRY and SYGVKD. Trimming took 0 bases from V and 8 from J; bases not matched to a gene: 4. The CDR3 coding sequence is TGTGCCATCAGTGAGTCTGGACTAGGCGATGAGCAGTTCTTC. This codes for CAISESGLGDEQFF.

This CDR3 reads CASSRTGITDTQYF. The CDR3 region has the DNA TGTGCCAGCAGTAGGACAGGGATCACAGATACGCAGTATTTT. V gene TRBV12-3 or TRBV12-4 combines with J gene TRBJ2-3, with 8 bases fitting TRBD1. The CDR3 has 14 residues. J lost 2 bases, V lost 5 bases, and 3 bases had no gene match.